This T cell receptor beta chain was identified during a study of T-cell reconstitution after alpha-beta-depleted transplantation in children. The TCRbeta library incorporated unique molecular identifiers. TCRdb passed the PCR reads through MiXCR, listing each CDR3 protein once. The sample contains roughly 500,000 distinct CDR3 sequences, around 19% of which appear only once. The CDR3 contains 14 residues. Germline CDR1 DFQATT, CDR2 SNEGSKA (reference sequence). V lost 5 bases and J 7 bases, leaving 15 bases between the germline ends. The source was PBMCs from the stem cell graft donor, collected from the stem cell graft. The rearrangement uses TRBV20-1 and TRBJ1-6, with a weak D call TRBD1 (6 bases). The sequence was collected from a human donor who donated a stem cell graft to a child with acute lymphoblastic leukemia. The DNA of the CDR3 is TGCAGTGCTGCCGATCGGGGGGCAAATTCACCCCTCCACTTT. This sequence encodes CSAADRGANSPLHF.